These 21 T cell receptor beta chains were all obtained from the same sample, sequenced in a study of blood T cell repertoires in COVID-19. TCRdb's copy holds only in-frame clones and misses some; the assay was immunoSEQ multiplex PCR. The profile shows 180,000 or so clones, approximately 85% of them singletons. The material sequenced was peripheral blood. All receptors come from a human donor with active or convalescent COVID-19. The donor label of this sample is uncertain.

The chain uses TRBV19 and TRBJ1-2, with a possible D match to TRBD1 (5 bases). Germline CDR1 reads LNHDA; CDR2 reads SQIVND (reference sequence). V was cut by 4 bases and J by 8 bases, with 11 bases left in between. The CDR3 sequence is 12 residues long. CDR3 amino acids: CASSNDRRGYTF. The CDR3 bases are TGTGCCAGTAGTAACGACAGAAGAGGCTACACCTTC.

Written as DNA, the CDR3 is TGCGCCAGCAGCCAATCGGGACTAGCGGGGGGCCAGGGCGAGACCCAGTACTTC. It is translated as CASSQSGLAGGQGETQYF. The chain employs TRBV4-3 and TRBJ2-5; 15 bases fit TRBD2. V was clipped by 2 bases and J by 5 bases; unmatched bases: 9. The CDR3 length is 18 residues. Germline CDR1 reads LGHNA; CDR2 reads YSLEER.

This clone occurred once. The chain employs TRBV7-3 and TRBJ2-3; D unresolved. The CDR3 is 15 residues long. The V end was cut by 2 bases, the J end by 0 bases, with 9 bases between. The germline V gene has CDR1 SGHTA and CDR2 FQGTGA. CDR3 sequence: CASSLGSSSTDTQYF. The CDR3 DNA follows: TGTGCCAGCAGCTTAGGTAGCTCCAGCACAGATACGCAGTATTTT.

V usage is TRBV7-2 and J usage is TRBJ2-3, with no clear D. The CDR3 extends over 13 amino acids. Germline CDR1 SGHTA, CDR2 FQGNSA. V was trimmed by 1 base and J by 4 bases, leaving 6 bases between them. The CDR3 here is CASSLVSADTQYF. DNA of the CDR3: TGTGCCAGCAGCTTAGTTAGTGCAGATACGCAGTATTTT.

The chain uses TRBV3-1 (or the pseudogene TRBV3-2) and TRBJ1-1, with a tentative D call TRBD1 (6 bases). Trimming cost V 4 bases and J 5 bases, with 11 bases left between them. CDR1 and CDR2 from the germline V gene are LGHDT and YNNKEL (reference sequence). This CDR3 is built from 13 residues. CDR3 nucleotide sequence: TGTGCCAGCAGCCCGGGCAGGGGTACTGAAGCTTTCTTT. The encoded protein is CASSPGRGTEAFF.

This clone was seen only once. The J gene is TRBJ1-6, the V gene TRBV19; D ambiguous. The CDR3 length is 21 residues. Germline V gene sequence: CDR1 LNHDA, CDR2 SQIVND (reference sequence). Between the trimmed V and J ends, which lost 3 bases and 0 bases, there was a span of 24 bases. CDR3 coding DNA: TGTGCCAGTAGTATCCGGGTAGGAGCCTGGATCTCCAGCTCCTATAATTCACCCCTCCACTTT. This codes for CASSIRVGAWISSSYNSPLHF.

This clone appeared a few times. The chain recombines TRBV19 with TRBJ1-6; D gene unclear. V was shortened by 1 base and J by 3 bases, with 10 bases between the two germline ends. CDR3 length: 16 residues. Germline V gene lookup returns CDR1 LNHDA and CDR2 SQIVND (reference sequence). The CDR3 here is CASSIVWANYNSPLHF. CDR3 DNA sequence: TGTGCCAGTAGTATAGTATGGGCAAACTATAATTCACCCCTCCACTTT.

This clone was found once. This CDR3 is CASRYRQGFENTEAFF. The CDR3 nucleotides read TGTGCCAGCAGATATAGACAGGGGTTCGAGAACACTGAAGCTTTCTTT. The gene calls are TRBV27 and TRBJ1-1; 8 bases line up with TRBD1. CDR3 length: 16 amino acids. Germline V gives CDR1 MNHEY, CDR2 SMNVEV (reference sequence). The junction had 10 bases not matched to a gene; V was cut back by 6 bases and J by 1 base.

The chain couples TRBV11-2 to TRBJ2-1; no clear D. The CDR3 runs 12 residues. Germline CDR1 reads SGHAT; CDR2 reads FQNNGV. The V gene lost 5 bases and the J gene lost 7 bases, with 9 bases spanning the gap. The CDR3 region is CASSPTRNEQFF. In nucleotides, the CDR3 is TGTGCCAGCAGCCCCACTCGGAATGAGCAGTTCTTC.

This clone was seen more than once but under ten times. The chain is built from TRBV29-1 and TRBJ2-3; 7 bases agree with TRBD2. The germline CDR1 and CDR2 sequences are SQVTM and ANQGSEA. The CDR3 spans 13 residues. Losses at the gene ends were 8 bases for V and 4 bases for J; bases not matched to a gene: 9. The CDR3 spells CSCGMGGPDTQYF. The CDR3 DNA reads TGCAGCTGTGGAATGGGAGGGCCAGATACGCAGTATTTT.

J is TRBJ2-5 and V is TRBV28, with D hard to call. CDR1 and CDR2 (germline): MDHEN, SYDVKM. The CDR3 covers 16 residues. The ends were cut back, 5 bases at V and 4 bases at J, with 20 bases in the middle. The CDR3 spells CASSLTTVKYTETQYF. The CDR3 nucleotides are TGTGCCAGCAGTCTGACGACTGTGAAATATACAGAGACCCAGTACTTC.

The rearrangement uses TRBV27 and TRBJ2-4, with a tentative D call TRBD1 (5 bases). Germline V lookup: CDR1 MNHEY, CDR2 SMNVEV (reference sequence). V lost 6 bases to trimming and J lost 8 bases, with 14 bases between them. The CDR3 consists of 13 residues. CDR3 residues: CASSLNQGYIQYF. CDR3 sequence (DNA): TGTGCCAGCAGCCTGAACCAGGGATACATTCAGTACTTC.

The chain links TRBV30 to TRBJ1-4; 9 bases fit TRBD1. V lost 4 bases and J lost 5; bases outside the gene matches: 5. The CDR3 spans 14 residues. Germline lookup yields CDR1 GTSNPN and CDR2 SVGIG (reference sequence). The CDR3 DNA reads as TGTGCCTGGACTCTGGGGACAGGGAATGAAAAACTGTTTTTT. Amino acid sequence: CAWTLGTGNEKLFF.

The table lists this clone with a count of one. The chain carries TRBV6-1 and TRBJ1-4; the match to TRBD1 covers 8 bases. The germline V gene has CDR1 MNHNS and CDR2 SASEGT. This CDR3 region has 14 residues. Trimming took 3 bases from V and 6 from J; bases not matched to a gene: 3. The CDR3 is CASSDTGGYEKLFF. CDR3 DNA: TGTGCCAGCAGTGATACAGGGGGATATGAAAAACTGTTTTTT.

This clone came up once. V gene TRBV29-1 combines with J gene TRBJ1-1; possibly TRBD1 for D (6 bases). V lost 5 bases and J 3 bases, leaving 19 bases between the germline ends. Germline V lookup: CDR1 SQVTM, CDR2 ANQGSEA. This CDR3 has 15 amino acids. CDR3 region: CSVTRGGVPYTEAFF. CDR3 nucleotides: TGCAGCGTTACCCGGGGGGGCGTCCCCTACACTGAAGCTTTCTTT. Drawing the rest from reference TRBV29-1 and TRBJ1-1, the complete variable domain is SAVISQKPSRDICQRGTSLTIQCQVDSQVTMMFWYRQQPGQSLTLIATANQGSEATYESGFVIDKFPISRPNLTFSTLTVSNMSPEDSSIYLCSVTRGGVPYTEAFFGQGTRLTVV.

This chain joins TRBV5-1 and TRBJ1-3, with D maybe TRBD1 (5 bases). Germline CDR1 is SGHRS and CDR2 is YFSETQ. The CDR3 has 15 residues. Trimming left V 2 bases short and J 2 bases short, with 11 bases between. In nucleotides, the CDR3 is TGCGCCAGCAGCTTTTGGGGGGAGACTGGAAACACCATATATTTT. This gives the protein CASSFWGETGNTIYF.

This chain joins TRBV28 and TRBJ2-1, with 8 bases fitting TRBD2. The CDR3 spans 15 residues. The germline gives CDR1 MDHEN, CDR2 SYDVKM. Trimming at V came to 7 bases and at J to 7 bases, leaving 12 bases not matched to a gene. The chain's CDR3 is CASTIPRGGRNEQFF. Written as DNA, the CDR3 is TGTGCCAGCACAATCCCTCGGGGGGGGCGGAATGAGCAGTTCTTC.

This chain joins TRBV3-1 (or the pseudogene TRBV3-2) and TRBJ2-5; D remains unclear. The CDR3 has 13 amino acids. The germline gives CDR1 LGHDT, CDR2 YNNKEL (reference sequence). V was trimmed by 3 bases and J by 2 bases, leaving 7 bases between them. The CDR3 loop reads CASSHSVQETQYF. CDR3 nucleotide sequence: TGTGCCAGCAGCCATTCAGTTCAAGAGACCCAGTACTTC.

The J gene is TRBJ2-7, the V gene TRBV6-5; D might be TRBD1 (5 bases). Looked up from germline, CDR1 is MNHEY and CDR2 is SVGAGI. This CDR3 region has 14 residues. The V gene lost 5 bases and the J gene lost 0 bases, with 11 bases spanning the gap. The CDR3 spells CASSRGPSSYEQYF. CDR3 DNA sequence: TGTGCCAGCAGTAGGGGCCCTAGCTCCTACGAGCAGTACTTC.

This chain uses TRBV6-6 with TRBJ1-3; 9 nucleotides agree with TRBD1. V shed 6 bases and J 4 bases; nucleotides not matched to a gene: 4. Germline CDR1 MNHNY, CDR2 SVGAGI (reference sequence). There are 14 residues in the CDR3. CDR3 sequence reads: CASRRTGVGNTIYF. The CDR3 DNA sequence: TGTGCCAGCAGGCGGACAGGGGTAGGAAACACCATATATTTT.

This chain joins TRBV9 and TRBJ2-1, with 10 bases lining up with TRBD1. CDR3 length: 15 residues. V lost 3 bases, J lost 6 bases, and 6 bases stayed unmatched. Germline lookup yields CDR1 SGDLS and CDR2 YYNGEE. CDR3 coding DNA: TGTGCCAGCAGCGGGGGGACAGGGGCGCGCAATGAGCAGTTCTTC. Residues: CASSGGTGARNEQFF.